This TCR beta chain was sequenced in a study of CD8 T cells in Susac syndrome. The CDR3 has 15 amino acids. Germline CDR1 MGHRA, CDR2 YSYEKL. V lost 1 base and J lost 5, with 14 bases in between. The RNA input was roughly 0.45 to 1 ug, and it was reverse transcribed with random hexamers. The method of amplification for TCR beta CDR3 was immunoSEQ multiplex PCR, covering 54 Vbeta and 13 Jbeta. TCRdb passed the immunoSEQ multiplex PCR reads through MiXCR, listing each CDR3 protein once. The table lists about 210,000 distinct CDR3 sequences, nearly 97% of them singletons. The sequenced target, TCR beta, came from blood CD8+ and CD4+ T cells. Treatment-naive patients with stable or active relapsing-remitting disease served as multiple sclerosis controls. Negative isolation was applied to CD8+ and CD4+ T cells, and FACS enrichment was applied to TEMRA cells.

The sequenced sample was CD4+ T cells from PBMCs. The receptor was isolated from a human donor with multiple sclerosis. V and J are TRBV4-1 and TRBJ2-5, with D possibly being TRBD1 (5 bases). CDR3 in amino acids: CASSQVQGDLETQYF. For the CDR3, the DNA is TGCGCCAGCAGCCAAGTGCAGGGCGATTTGGAGACCCAGTACTTC.